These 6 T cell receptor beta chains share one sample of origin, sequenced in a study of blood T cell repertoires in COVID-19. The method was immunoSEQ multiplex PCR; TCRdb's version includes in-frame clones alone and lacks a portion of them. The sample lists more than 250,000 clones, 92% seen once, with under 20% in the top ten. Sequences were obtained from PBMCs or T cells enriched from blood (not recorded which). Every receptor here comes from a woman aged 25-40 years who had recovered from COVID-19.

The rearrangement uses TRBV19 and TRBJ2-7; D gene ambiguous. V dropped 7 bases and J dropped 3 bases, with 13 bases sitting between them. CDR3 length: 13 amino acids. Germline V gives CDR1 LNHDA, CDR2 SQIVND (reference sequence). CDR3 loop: CASNERLSYEQYF. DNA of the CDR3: TGTGCCAGTAATGAACGACTGAGCTACGAGCAGTACTTC.

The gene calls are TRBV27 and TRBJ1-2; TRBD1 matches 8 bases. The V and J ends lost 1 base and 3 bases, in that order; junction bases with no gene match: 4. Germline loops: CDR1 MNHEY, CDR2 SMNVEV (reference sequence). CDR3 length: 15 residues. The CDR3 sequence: CASSLWGTGDYGYTF. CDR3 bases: TGTGCCAGCAGTTTATGGGGGACAGGCGACTATGGCTACACCTTC.

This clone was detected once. The CDR3 DNA reads TGTGCCAGCTCACTCAGGCAGGGAAGGACAGATACGCAGTATTTT. This gives the protein CASSLRQGRTDTQYF. The chain carries TRBV18 and TRBJ2-3, with D maybe TRBD1 (5 bases). This CDR3 is built from 15 residues. Germline V lookup: CDR1 KGHSH, CDR2 LQKENI. V was pared by 4 bases and J by 3 bases, with 14 bases between.

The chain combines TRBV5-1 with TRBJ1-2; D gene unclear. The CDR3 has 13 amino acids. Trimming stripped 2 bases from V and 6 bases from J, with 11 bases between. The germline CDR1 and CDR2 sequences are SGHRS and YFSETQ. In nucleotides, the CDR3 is TGCGCCAGCAGCTTACAGAAAGGTGATGGCTACACCTTC. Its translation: CASSLQKGDGYTF.

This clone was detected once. This CDR3 is CASSQDWSGGTDTQYF. As DNA, the CDR3 is TGTGCCAGCAGCCAAGATTGGAGCGGGGGCACAGATACGCAGTATTTT. The chain employs TRBV4-2 and TRBJ2-3; 7 bases fit TRBD2. V dropped 0 bases and J dropped 1; count of bases not matched to a gene: 4. The CDR3 totals 16 residues. Per the germline V gene, CDR1 is LGHNA and CDR2 is YNFKEQ.

The DNA of the CDR3 is TGTGCCAGCAGTCCCCCCCTAGGGGGGGCCGGGACCCAGTACTTC. This encodes CASSPPLGGAGTQYF. The rearrangement links TRBV28 to TRBJ2-5; a possible D gene is TRBD2 (7 bases). The CDR3 loop spans 15 amino acids. Germline V gene sequence: CDR1 MDHEN, CDR2 SYDVKM. The V end lost 5 bases, the J end lost 7 bases, and 20 bases lay between the germline ends.